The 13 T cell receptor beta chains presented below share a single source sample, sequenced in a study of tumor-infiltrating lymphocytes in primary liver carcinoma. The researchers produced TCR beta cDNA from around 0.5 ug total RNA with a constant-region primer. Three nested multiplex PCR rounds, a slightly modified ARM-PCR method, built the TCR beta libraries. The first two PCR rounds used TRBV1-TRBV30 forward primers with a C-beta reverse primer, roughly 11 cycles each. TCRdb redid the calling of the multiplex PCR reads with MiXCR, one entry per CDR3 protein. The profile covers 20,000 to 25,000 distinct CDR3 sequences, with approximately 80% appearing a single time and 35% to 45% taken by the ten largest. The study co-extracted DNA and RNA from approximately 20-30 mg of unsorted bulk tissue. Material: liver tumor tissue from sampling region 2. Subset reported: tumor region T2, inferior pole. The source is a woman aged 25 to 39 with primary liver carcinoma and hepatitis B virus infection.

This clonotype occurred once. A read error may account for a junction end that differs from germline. The CDR3 region has the DNA TGTGCCATCAGCTTGTTTCAGGGATCAACTAATGAAAAACTGCTCTTT. It specifies CAISLFQGSTNEKLLF. The chain employs TRBV11-2 and TRBJ1-4; D may be TRBD1 (5 bases). Per germline, CDR1 SGHAT and CDR2 FQNNGV. The CDR3 is 16 amino acids.

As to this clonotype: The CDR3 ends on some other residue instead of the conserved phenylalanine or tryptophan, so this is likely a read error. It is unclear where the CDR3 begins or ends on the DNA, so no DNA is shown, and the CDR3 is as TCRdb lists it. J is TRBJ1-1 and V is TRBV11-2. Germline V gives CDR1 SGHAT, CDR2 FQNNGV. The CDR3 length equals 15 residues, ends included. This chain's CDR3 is CASSLKRRRLNEASS.

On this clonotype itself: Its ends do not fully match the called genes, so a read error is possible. As DNA, the CDR3 is TGTGCCATCGGTGAGTCGGCTACCAGACGAGAGACTCAGTACTTC. Translating it yields CAIGESATRRETQYF. The chain is built from TRBV10-3 and TRBJ2-5; unclear D gene. CDR3 length equals 15 residues. Germline-derived CDR1 and CDR2 are ENHRY and SYGVKD.

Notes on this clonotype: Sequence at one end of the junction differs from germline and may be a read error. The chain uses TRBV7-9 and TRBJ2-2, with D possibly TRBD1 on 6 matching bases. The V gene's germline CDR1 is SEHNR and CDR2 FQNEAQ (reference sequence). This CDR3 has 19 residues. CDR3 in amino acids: CASSLWDQGKNLLTGELLF. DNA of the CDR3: TGTGCCAGTAGCCTGTGGGACCAGGGGAAGAACCTCTTAACCGGGGAGCTGTTATTT.

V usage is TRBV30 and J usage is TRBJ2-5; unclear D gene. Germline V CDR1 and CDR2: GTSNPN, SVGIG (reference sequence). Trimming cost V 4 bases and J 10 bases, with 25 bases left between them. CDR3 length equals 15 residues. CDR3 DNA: TGTGCCTGGAAGGTCTTGGGCGTGACCCTAGGGATCCAGTACTTC. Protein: CAWKVLGVTLGIQYF. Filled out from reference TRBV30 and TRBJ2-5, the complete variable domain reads SQTIHQWPATLVQPVGSPLSLECTVEGTSNPNLYWYRQAAGRGLQLLFYSVGIGQISSEVPQNLSASRPQDRQFILSSKKLLLSDSGFYLCAWKVLGVTLGIQYFGPGTRLLVL.

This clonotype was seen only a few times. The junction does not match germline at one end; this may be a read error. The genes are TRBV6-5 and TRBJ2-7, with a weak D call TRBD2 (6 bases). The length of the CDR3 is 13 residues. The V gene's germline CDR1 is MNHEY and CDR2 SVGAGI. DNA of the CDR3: TGTGCCAGCAGTTACGAGGAGGGGTACAAGCAATACTTC. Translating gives CASSYEEGYKQYF.

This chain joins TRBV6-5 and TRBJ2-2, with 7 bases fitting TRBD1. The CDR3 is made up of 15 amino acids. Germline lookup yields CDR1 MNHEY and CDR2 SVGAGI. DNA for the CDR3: TGTGGGAGCAGTCCGCGGACAGGCTTCACCGGGGAGCTGTTTTTT. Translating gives CGSSPRTGFTGELFF.

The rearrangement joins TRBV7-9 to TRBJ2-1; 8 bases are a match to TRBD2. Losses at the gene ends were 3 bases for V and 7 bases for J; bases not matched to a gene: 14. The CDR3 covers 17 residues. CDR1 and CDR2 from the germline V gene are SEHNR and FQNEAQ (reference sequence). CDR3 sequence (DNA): TGTGCCAGCAGCTTTGAGCTAGCGGGTCTTCAGGGGAATGAGCAGTTCTTC. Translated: CASSFELAGLQGNEQFF. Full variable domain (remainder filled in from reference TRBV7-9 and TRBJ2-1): DTGVSQNPRHKITKRGQNVTFRCDPISEHNRLYWYRQTLGQGPEFLTYFQNEAQLEKSRLLSDRFSAERPKGSFSTLEIQRTEQGDSAMYLCASSFELAGLQGNEQFFGPGTRLTVL.

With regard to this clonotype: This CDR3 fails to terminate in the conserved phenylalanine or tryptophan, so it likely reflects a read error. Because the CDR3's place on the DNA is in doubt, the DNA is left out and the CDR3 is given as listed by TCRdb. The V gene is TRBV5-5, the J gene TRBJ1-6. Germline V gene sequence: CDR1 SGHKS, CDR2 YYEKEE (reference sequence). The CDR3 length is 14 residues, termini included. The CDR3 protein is CASSLDVSNSPPHL.

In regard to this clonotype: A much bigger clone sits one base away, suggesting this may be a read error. The CDR3 coding sequence is TGTGCCAGGAGCGTAGAGGGACAGGGCCGCAATGAGCAGTTCTTC. It encodes CARSVEGQGRNEQFF. The V gene is TRBV9, the J gene TRBJ2-1, with TRBD1 matching 9 bases. Per the germline V gene, CDR1 is SGDLS and CDR2 is YYNGEE. The CDR3 consists of 15 residues.

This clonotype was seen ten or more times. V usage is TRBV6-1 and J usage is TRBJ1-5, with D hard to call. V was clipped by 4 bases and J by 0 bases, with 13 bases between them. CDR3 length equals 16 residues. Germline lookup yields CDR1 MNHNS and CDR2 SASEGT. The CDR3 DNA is TGTGCCAGCAGTGTTAATATAGCGAATAGCAATCAGCCCCAGCATTTT. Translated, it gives CASSVNIANSNQPQHF.

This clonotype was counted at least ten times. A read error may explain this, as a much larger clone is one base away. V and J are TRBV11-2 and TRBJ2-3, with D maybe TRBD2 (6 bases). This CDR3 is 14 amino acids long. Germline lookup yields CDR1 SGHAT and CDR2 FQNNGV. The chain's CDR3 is CATSLGLPTDTQYF. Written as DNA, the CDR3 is TGTGCCACCAGCCTGGGACTGCCCACAGATACGCAGTATTTT.

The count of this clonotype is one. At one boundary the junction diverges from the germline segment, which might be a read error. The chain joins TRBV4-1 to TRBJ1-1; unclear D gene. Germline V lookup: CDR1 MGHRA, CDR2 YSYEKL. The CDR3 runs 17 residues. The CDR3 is CASSQDPRRVLNTEAFF. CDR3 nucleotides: TGTGCCAGCAGCCAAGACCCACGGAGAGTCTTGAACACTGAAGCCTTCTTT.